These 19 T cell receptor beta chains were all obtained from the same sample, sequenced in a study of Ad26.COV2.S vaccination and SARS-CoV-2 variants. The method was immunoSEQ multiplex PCR; TCRdb's version includes in-frame clones alone and lacks a portion of them. The sample lists around 400,000 clones, about 91% occurring once. Treatment given: around 19 received Ad26.COV2.S at low or high dose, single or two shots; roughly five received placebo; per-sample allocation not given. The investigators took samples on day 63 after the first vaccine or placebo injection. Sequences were derived from peripheral blood, sampled in a trial of Ad26.COV2.S vaccine versus placebo. Receptors were obtained from a person between 18 and 59 years old who received the Ad26.COV2.S COVID-19 vaccine or a placebo.

The DNA of the CDR3 is TGTGCCAGCAGTCCTCGCAGTCTGACGGGGTCCGAGCAGTACTTC. Translating it yields CASSPRSLTGSEQYF. The chain combines TRBV6-5 with TRBJ2-7; D may be TRBD2 (5 bases). The V gene's germline CDR1 is MNHEY and CDR2 SVGAGI. The CDR3 is 15 amino acids. Trimming took off 5 bases at V and 6 bases at J, with 20 bases between the two ends.

The chain employs TRBV7-8 and TRBJ2-2; D not certain. V was cut by 1 base and J by 6 bases, with 6 bases left in between. The CDR3 runs 13 residues. Germline V gene sequence: CDR1 SGHVS, CDR2 FQNEAQ. The CDR3, as DNA: TGTGCCAGCAGCTTAGTGGTAGCCGGGGAGCTGTTTTTT. Its translation: CASSLVVAGELFF. The variable domain in full, completed from reference TRBV7-8 and TRBJ2-2, reads GAGVSQSPRYKVAKRGQDVALRCDPISGHVSLFWYQQALGQGPEFLTYFQNEAQLDKSGLPSDRFFAERPEGSVSTLKIQRTQQEDSAVYLCASSLVVAGELFFGEGSRLTVL.

The chain combines TRBV6-1 with TRBJ1-2; the D is unclear. The germline gives CDR1 MNHNS, CDR2 SASEGT. The V and J ends lost 2 bases and 3 bases respectively, with 10 bases between them. CDR3 length: 14 residues. The CDR3 spells CASSERGRDYGYTF. The CDR3 nucleotides read TGTGCCAGCAGTGAACGGGGAAGGGACTATGGCTACACCTTC.

The chain uses TRBV12-2 and TRBJ1-2. TRBV12-2 is marked as a pseudogene. The CDR3 spans 11 residues. CDR3: CASRFASGYTF. CDR3 nucleotides: TGTGCAAGTCGTTTCGCCAGCGGCTACACCTTC.

This chain links TRBV27 with TRBJ1-1; D remains ambiguous. The germline V gene encodes CDR1 MNHEY and CDR2 SMNVEV (reference sequence). The CDR3 is 14 amino acids. Trimming removed 5 bases at V and 4 bases at J, with 14 bases between. This CDR3 is CASSPRGGRTEAFF. The CDR3 bases are TGTGCCAGCAGTCCTCGGGGAGGGCGCACTGAAGCTTTCTTT.

V is TRBV28 and J is TRBJ2-1; 9 bases agree with TRBD1. The V segment lost 10 bases and the J segment 7 bases; nucleotides outside the gene matches: 8. The CDR3 totals 13 residues. Germline CDR1 is MDHEN and CDR2 is SYDVKM. The CDR3 spells CAITGTGINEQFF. The DNA for the CDR3 is TGTGCCATCACCGGGACAGGGATTAATGAGCAGTTCTTC.

The chain combines TRBV6-5 with TRBJ1-1, with 9 nucleotides matching TRBD1. This CDR3 has 12 residues. The junction had 3 bases not matched to a gene; V was cut back by 6 bases and J by 7 bases. Germline CDR1 and CDR2: MNHEY and SVGAGI. The CDR3 DNA follows: TGTGCCAGCAGCGACAGGGGGGATGAAGCTTTCTTT. Its translation is CASSDRGDEAFF.

The CDR3 loop reads CASSLWDSNQPQHF. For the CDR3, the DNA is TGTGCCAGCAGTTTGTGGGACAGCAATCAGCCCCAGCATTTT. This rearrangement joins TRBV28 to TRBJ1-5; perhaps TRBD1 as D (5 bases). The CDR3 runs to 14 residues. The germline V gene has CDR1 MDHEN and CDR2 SYDVKM. V shed 3 bases and J shed 1 base, with 7 bases lying between them.

CDR3 nucleotides: TGTGCCAGCAGACTAAGGCAGGGGATGAACACTGAAGCTTTCTTT. This gives the protein CASRLRQGMNTEAFF. The chain recombines TRBV28 with TRBJ1-1; tentatively, D is TRBD1 (6 bases). Trimming pared 6 bases from V and 0 bases from J, leaving 14 bases between. CDR1 and CDR2 from the germline V gene are MDHEN and SYDVKM. CDR3 length equals 15 residues.

This clone was counted a single time. J is TRBJ1-4 and V is TRBV15; the D is unclear. CDR3 length: 14 amino acids. Germline V gene sequence: CDR1 LNHNV, CDR2 YYDKDF (reference sequence). The ends were cut back, 0 bases at V and 6 bases at J, with 8 bases in the middle. The CDR3 nucleotides are TGTGCCACCAGCAGAGATCTCTTCCATGAAAAACTGTTTTTT. Protein: CATSRDLFHEKLFF.

This chain links TRBV28 with TRBJ2-3; possibly TRBD2 for D (6 bases). V lost 8 bases and J 4 bases, leaving 16 bases between the germline ends. Germline V gene lookup returns CDR1 MDHEN and CDR2 SYDVKM. The CDR3 has 14 residues. CDR3 amino acids: CASPPGAVADTQYF. The CDR3 DNA sequence: TGTGCCAGCCCCCCGGGAGCAGTGGCAGATACGCAGTATTTT.

This chain connects TRBV30 to TRBJ2-7; possibly TRBD1 for D (6 bases). This CDR3 region has 18 residues. Trimming pared 0 bases from V and 3 bases from J, leaving 24 bases between. Germline assignment: CDR1 GTSNPN and CDR2 SVGIG (reference sequence). In nucleotides, the CDR3 is TGTGCCTGGAGTGTAAAATATTACGGGTCGGGACACAACTACGAGCAGTACTTC. Its translation: CAWSVKYYGSGHNYEQYF. The variable domain in full, completed from reference TRBV30 and TRBJ2-7, reads SQTIHQWPATLVQPVGSPLSLECTVEGTSNPNLYWYRQAAGRGLQLLFYSVGIGQISSEVPQNLSASRPQDRQFILSSKKLLLSDSGFYLCAWSVKYYGSGHNYEQYFGPGTRLTVT.

Only one count was recorded for this clone. The chain couples TRBV10-2 to TRBJ2-7, with 10 nucleotides matching TRBD2. Per germline, CDR1 WSHSY and CDR2 SAAADI. Unmatched junction bases numbered 8, after V lost 6 bases and J lost 6 bases. This CDR3 spans 14 amino acids. This CDR3 reads CASRGGSGRGEQYF. DNA of the CDR3: TGCGCCAGCAGGGGAGGGAGCGGGAGGGGCGAGCAGTACTTC.

J is TRBJ1-1 and V is TRBV3-1 (or the pseudogene TRBV3-2); perhaps TRBD1 as D (6 bases). Looked up from germline, CDR1 is LGHDT and CDR2 is YNNKEL (reference sequence). This CDR3 is built from 14 residues. Trimming took 3 bases from V and 4 from J, leaving 12 bases between them. The CDR3, as DNA: TGTGCCAGCAGCCATACAGGGAGTGGCACTGAAGCTTTCTTT. Translated, it gives CASSHTGSGTEAFF.

The chain uses TRBV3-1 (or the pseudogene TRBV3-2) and TRBJ2-7; maybe TRBD2 (6 bases). The V gene's germline CDR1 is LGHDT and CDR2 YNNKEL (reference sequence). This CDR3 contains 14 residues. The V end lost 5 bases, the J end lost 0 bases, and 11 bases lay between the germline ends. The CDR3 coding sequence is TGTGCCAGCAGCTTATCGACTAGCTCCTACGAGCAGTACTTC. This sequence encodes CASSLSTSSYEQYF.

The chain employs TRBV19 and TRBJ2-3; TRBD2 aligns across 9 bases. CDR1 and CDR2 (germline): LNHDA, SQIVND (reference sequence). V shed 4 bases, J shed 2 bases, and the junction held 4 bases outside the gene matches. This CDR3 region has 15 residues. The CDR3 loop reads CASSTVAGATDTQYF. CDR3 DNA: TGTGCCAGTAGTACTGTAGCGGGAGCCACAGATACGCAGTATTTT. The full variable domain, its missing parts supplied by reference TRBV19 and TRBJ2-3, is DGGITQSPKYLFRKEGQNVTLSCEQNLNHDAMYWYRQDPGQGLRLIYYSQIVNDFQKGDIAEGYSVSREKKESFPLTVTSAQKNPTAFYLCASSTVAGATDTQYFGPGTRLTVL.

V gene TRBV5-6 combines with J gene TRBJ2-5, with D tentatively TRBD1 (6 bases). V was shortened by 3 bases and J by 5 bases, with 14 bases between the two germline ends. CDR3 size: 14 residues. The germline CDR1 and CDR2 sequences are SGHDT and YYEEEE. In DNA form, the CDR3 reads TGTGCCAGCAGCTATCAGGGGCCCATCGAGACCCAGTACTTC. It yields the protein CASSYQGPIETQYF.

The V call is TRBV6-6, the J call TRBJ1-2; 9 bases line up with TRBD1. CDR1 MNHNY and CDR2 SVGAGI come from the germline V gene (reference sequence). The CDR3 is made up of 15 amino acids. With V trimmed by 6 bases and J by 2 bases, 7 bases remained unmatched. This CDR3 reads CASRTAGTGNYGYTF. As DNA, the CDR3 is TGTGCCAGCAGGACCGCTGGGACAGGGAACTATGGCTACACCTTC.

The chain couples TRBV28 to TRBJ1-2; D not certain. From germline, CDR1 is MDHEN and CDR2 SYDVKM. V lost 5 bases and J lost 6, with 13 bases in between. The CDR3 extends over 13 amino acids. In DNA form, the CDR3 reads TGTGCCAGCAGTATCGAACACAGAGATGGCTACACCTTC. It translates to CASSIEHRDGYTF.